These 24 T cell receptor beta chains came from one sample sequenced in a study of CD8 T cells in ankylosing spondylitis. Study-level results: A motif of eight highly homologous TCR beta variants was seen as apparently characteristic of ankylosing spondylitis blood.

TCRdb recomputed calls from the 5' RACE reads with MiXCR, one row per CDR3 protein. The top ten clones hold roughly 15% of a sample with 250,000 to 350,000 distinct CDR3 sequences, around 8% of them seen once. Their recognized antigens are unknown. The sequenced sample consisted of blood, either unsorted or a sorted T cell fraction (not recorded which). Every receptor here comes from a male donor with ankylosing spondylitis.

The chain combines TRBV19 with TRBJ2-1; TRBD2 aligns across 7 bases. Germline V gene sequence: CDR1 LNHDA, CDR2 SQIVND (reference sequence). The CDR3 loop spans 15 amino acids. V lost 8 bases and J lost 0; bases outside the gene matches: 7. The CDR3 DNA follows: TGTGCCAGTTCCTCTAGCGGAGTCTCCTACAATGAGCAGTTCTTC. This gives the protein CASSSSGVSYNEQFF.

The sample holds many counts of this clonotype. V is TRBV5-1 and J is TRBJ2-3, with D unresolved. Trimming pared 1 base from V and 4 bases from J, leaving 16 bases between. Germline lookup yields CDR1 SGHRS and CDR2 YFSETQ. This CDR3 has 16 residues. Written as DNA, the CDR3 is TGCGCCAGCAGCTTGTCTCCAGGCATGGTTTCAGATACGCAGTATTTT. It translates to CASSLSPGMVSDTQYF.

This clonotype occurred many times. The chain couples TRBV11-2 to TRBJ2-3, with 8 bases identical to TRBD2. Germline CDR1 SGHAT, CDR2 FQNNGV. The CDR3 loop spans 17 amino acids. V gave up 0 bases and J gave up 2 bases; unmatched junction bases: 7. CDR3 loop: CASSLEVAGLFTDTQYF. The DNA of the CDR3 is TGTGCCAGCAGCTTAGAGGTAGCGGGATTATTCACAGATACGCAGTATTTT.

This clonotype occurred a few times. The rearrangement uses TRBV5-1 and TRBJ1-2; no firm D call. V was clipped by 0 bases and J by 7 bases, with 16 bases between them. This CDR3 spans 15 amino acids. From germline, CDR1 is SGHRS and CDR2 YFSETQ. CDR3 bases: TGCGCCAGCAGCTTGGAGTCCAGCCAGGTGGCTGGCTACACCTTC. Translation: CASSLESSQVAGYTF.

This clonotype was seen a handful of times. The rearrangement joins TRBV12-3 or TRBV12-4 to TRBJ2-2; possible D gene TRBD2, 7 bases. The CDR3 loop spans 12 amino acids. V lost 8 bases to trimming and J lost 7 bases, with 11 bases between them. This CDR3 is CASAGAGGELFF. The CDR3 DNA reads TGTGCCAGCGCGGGGGCGGGCGGGGAGCTGTTTTTT.

This clonotype has ten or more counts. This rearrangement joins TRBV4-2 to TRBJ2-7, with TRBD1 identical over 8 bases. The CDR3 is 14 amino acids. V lost 4 bases to trimming and J lost 3 bases; unmatched junction nucleotides: 5. In germline, CDR1 is LGHNA, CDR2 YNFKEQ. The CDR3 loop reads CASSRETGGYEQYF. The CDR3 DNA reads TGTGCCAGCAGCCGAGAAACAGGGGGCTACGAGCAGTACTTC.

At least ten counts were recorded for this clonotype. The chain carries TRBV7-3 and TRBJ1-3; 10 bases agree with TRBD1. Per germline, CDR1 SGHTA and CDR2 FQGTGA. The CDR3 has 13 amino acids. V dropped 3 bases and J dropped 7; count of bases not matched to a gene: 0. The CDR3 nucleotides are TGTGCCAGCAGCTTGGGACAGGGGAACACCATATATTTT. It specifies CASSLGQGNTIYF. Using reference TRBV7-3 and TRBJ1-3 for the parts outside the CDR3, the full variable domain is GAGVSQTPSNKVTEKGKYVELRCDPISGHTALYWYRQSLGQGPEFLIYFQGTGAADDSGLPNDRFFAVRPEGSVSTLKIQRTERGDSAVYLCASSLGQGNTIYFGEGSWLTVV.

The rearrangement uses TRBV3-1 and TRBJ1-4, with D perhaps matching TRBD1 (6 bases). CDR1 is LGHDT and CDR2 is YNNKEL in the germline V gene (reference sequence). Trimming removed 5 bases at V and 8 bases at J, with 15 bases between. CDR3 length: 14 amino acids. For the CDR3, the DNA is TGTGCCAGCAGCTCCGGCCAGGGGTGGGAAAAACTGTTTTTT. Translation gives CASSSGQGWEKLFF.

This clonotype was detected a few times. CDR3 in amino acids: CASSFGASGVYEQYF. The CDR3 nucleotides read TGTGCCAGCAGTTTTGGGGCTAGCGGGGTTTACGAGCAGTACTTC. The chain is built from TRBV12-3 or TRBV12-4 and TRBJ2-7; TRBD2 aligns across 9 bases. The CDR3 contains 15 residues. With 3 bases clipped from V and 4 bases from J, the junction kept 7 bases outside the gene matches.

J is TRBJ2-3 and V is TRBV4-1; D is perhaps TRBD1 or TRBD2 (5 bases each). CDR3 size: 14 residues. Trimming removed 4 bases from V and 3 bases from J, with 11 bases in between. Looked up from germline, CDR1 is MGHRA and CDR2 is YSYEKL. The CDR3 region has the DNA TGCGCCAGCAGCCCGGGACGATTAACAGATACGCAGTATTTT. Translation gives CASSPGRLTDTQYF.

The chain couples TRBV27 to TRBJ2-2; D is possibly TRBD1 (5 bases). CDR3 length: 15 residues. CDR1 MNHEY and CDR2 SMNVEV come from the germline V gene (reference sequence). The germline V and J ends were trimmed by 6 bases and 0 bases, with 11 bases remaining between them. The CDR3 region is CASSRQYTNTGELFF. The CDR3 region has the DNA TGTGCCAGCAGCCGACAGTACACGAACACCGGGGAGCTGTTTTTT.

The table lists this clonotype with a few counts. This chain uses TRBV14 with TRBJ2-1; weak D call: TRBD1 (7 bases). Between the trimmed V and J ends, which lost 2 bases and 3 bases, there was a span of 14 bases. This CDR3 spans 16 amino acids. Germline loops: CDR1 SGHDN, CDR2 FVKESK. The CDR3: CASSQSAGQSYNEQFF. The CDR3 bases are TGTGCCAGCAGCCAAAGCGCGGGACAGAGCTACAATGAGCAGTTCTTC.

This rearrangement joins TRBV25-1 to TRBJ2-1; 11 bases map to TRBD2. V was pared by 8 bases and J by 1 base, with 7 bases of the junction left unmatched. The germline CDR1 and CDR2 sequences are MGHDK and SYGVNS. The CDR3 spans 16 residues. The CDR3 region has the DNA TGTGCCAGCTTTCTAGCGGGAGGCTATTCCTACAATGAGCAGTTCTTC. Translating gives CASFLAGGYSYNEQFF. Supplemented by reference TRBV25-1 and TRBJ2-1, the full variable domain reads EADIYQTPRYLVIGTGKKITLECSQTMGHDKMYWYQQDPGMELHLIHYSYGVNSTEKGDLSSESTVSRIRTEHFPLTLESARPSHTSQYLCASFLAGGYSYNEQFFGPGTRLTVL.

The chain recombines TRBV20-1 with TRBJ2-7; 7 bases align to TRBD1. Germline CDR1 is DFQATT and CDR2 is SNEGSKA (reference sequence). The CDR3 length is 14 residues. After removal of 3 bases from V and 3 bases from J, the junction contained 8 bases not matched to a gene. The CDR3: CSASRGQPFYEQYF. The CDR3 DNA sequence: TGCAGTGCTAGCCGGGGACAGCCTTTCTACGAGCAGTACTTC.

This clonotype was seen at least ten times. The chain joins TRBV5-1 to TRBJ2-6; D remains ambiguous. CDR1 is SGHRS, CDR2 YFSETQ, per germline. The CDR3 is made up of 15 amino acids. V lost 2 bases and J 0 bases, leaving 6 bases between the germline ends. CDR3 nucleotides: TGCGCCAGCAGCTTAAGAAACTCTGGGGCCAACGTCCTGACTTTC. Translation gives CASSLRNSGANVLTF. The whole variable domain, filled in from reference TRBV5-1 and TRBJ2-6, reads KAGVTQTPRYLIKTRGQQVTLSCSPISGHRSVSWYQQTPGQGLQFLFEYFSETQRNKGNFPGRFSGRQFSNSRSEMNVSTLELGDSALYLCASSLRNSGANVLTFGAGSRLTVL.

The chain is built from TRBV7-9 and TRBJ1-2; D not resolved. The V end lost 8 bases, the J end lost 5 bases, and 18 bases lay between the germline ends. Germline V gene data show CDR1 as SEHNR and CDR2 as FQNEAQ (reference sequence). The CDR3 covers 14 residues. CDR3 sequence reads: CASDADGPFYGYTF. CDR3 nucleotides: TGTGCCAGCGACGCAGACGGCCCATTTTATGGCTACACCTTC.

This chain joins TRBV7-2 and TRBJ2-1, with 7 nucleotides matching TRBD2. With V trimmed by 3 bases and J by 7 bases, 9 bases remained unmatched. CDR3 length equals 15 residues. Germline V gene lookup returns CDR1 SGHTA and CDR2 FQGNSA. The CDR3 bases are TGTGCCAGCAGCTTCGGCGGGAGAAGAAGGAATGAGCAGTTCTTC. This encodes CASSFGGRRRNEQFF.

The chain recombines TRBV19 with TRBJ2-7, with TRBD2 matching over 8 bases. The germline V gene has CDR1 LNHDA and CDR2 SQIVND (reference sequence). J lost 6 bases, V lost 1 base, and 5 bases had no gene match. The CDR3 spans 14 residues. DNA of the CDR3: TGTGCCAGTAGTATAGGGGGACTAGTCGGCGAGCAGTACTTC. It is translated as CASSIGGLVGEQYF.

In its sample, this clonotype was seen a few times. This chain uses TRBV29-1 with TRBJ2-3; D is possibly TRBD2 (5 bases). The CDR3 is 11 residues long. In germline, CDR1 is SQVTM, CDR2 ANQGSEA. Trimming shortened V by 7 bases and J by 7 bases, and 12 bases separated the two germline ends. The CDR3: CSANREYTQYF. DNA for the CDR3: TGCAGCGCAAACCGGGAATATACGCAGTATTTT.

CDR3 nucleotide sequence: TGTGCCAGCAGGACAGATTCTGAAGCTTTCTTT. Translation gives CASRTDSEAFF. The chain links TRBV2 to TRBJ1-1; weak D call: TRBD1 (5 bases). Germline-derived CDR1 and CDR2 are SNHLY and FYNNEI. V lost 6 bases and J 6 bases, leaving 8 bases between the germline ends. The CDR3 contains 11 residues.

This clonotype came up a few times. The chain couples TRBV2 to TRBJ1-1; no clear D gene. Germline V gene lookup returns CDR1 SNHLY and CDR2 FYNNEI. The V end was cut by 2 bases, the J end by 4 bases, with 2 bases between. The CDR3 is 11 amino acids. Here the CDR3 reads CASSELTEAFF. For the CDR3, the DNA is TGTGCCAGCAGTGAACTCACTGAAGCTTTCTTT.

This clonotype was recorded many times. The gene calls are TRBV4-3 and TRBJ2-7, with D possibly TRBD2 on 6 matching bases. The CDR3 totals 15 residues. V was clipped by 0 bases and J by 0 bases, with 9 bases between them. Per the germline V gene, CDR1 is LGHNA and CDR2 is YSLEER. The CDR3 spells CASSQDRRGSYEQYF. CDR3 DNA: TGCGCCAGCAGCCAAGATCGGAGGGGCTCCTACGAGCAGTACTTC.

V usage is TRBV6-1 and J usage is TRBJ2-5; 8 bases map to TRBD2. This CDR3 has 14 amino acids. The germline V gene encodes CDR1 MNHNS and CDR2 SASEGT. Losses at the gene ends were 3 bases for V and 4 bases for J; bases not matched to a gene: 4. CDR3: CASSETSAGETQYF. In DNA, the CDR3 is TGTGCCAGCAGTGAGACTAGCGCTGGAGAGACCCAGTACTTC.

The V gene is TRBV7-9, the J gene TRBJ2-5; D possibly corresponds to TRBD2 (5 bases). The V end was cut by 5 bases, the J end by 7 bases, with 26 bases between. The CDR3 totals 17 residues. Germline V gene sequence: CDR1 SEHNR, CDR2 FQNEAQ (reference sequence). The chain's CDR3 is CASSHPSGQLTVGTQYF. The CDR3 bases are TGTGCCAGCAGCCACCCGAGCGGTCAGTTGACCGTTGGGACCCAGTACTTC.